This TCR beta chain was found in a study of cytomegalovirus exposure and HLA in healthy donors. The CDR3 contains 13 residues. Losses at the gene ends were 4 bases for V and 8 bases for J; bases not matched to a gene: 6. Germline V gives CDR1 GTSNPN, CDR2 SVGIG (reference sequence). This clone has a count of ten or more. Sequenced by immunoSEQ multiplex PCR; TCRdb stores in-frame clones only, minus some. This table has some 170,000 clones, approximately 86% appearing once. Sequences were obtained from PBMCs. The chain combines TRBV30 with TRBJ1-2; TRBD1 aligns across 11 bases. The clonotype was recovered from a young woman in good health and CMV-seronegative. CDR3 nucleotides: TGTGCCTGGAACGGACAGGGGGCTGGGGGCTACACCTTC. Translation gives CAWNGQGAGGYTF.